These T cell receptor beta chains were read from a single sample in a study of early T cells in non-severe SARS-CoV-2 infection. One entry per CDR3 protein results from TCRdb running MiXCR on the 5' RACE reads. The table includes 75,000 to 100,000 distinct CDR3 sequences, about 15% detected once. The sequencing sample was made of whole blood. These receptors all come from an adult who was a healthcare worker with PCR-confirmed SARS-CoV-2 infection or an uninfected control (not recorded which). CDR3s include the opening cysteine and the closing phenylalanine or tryptophan.

v_call	j_call	cdr3_length	cdr3_aa
TRBV5-1	TRBJ1-6	16	CASSLAASGVGSPLHF
TRBV12-3/TRBV12-4	TRBJ1-1	14	CASSKTQGRTEAFF
TRBV28	TRBJ2-1	14	CASRPYGADNEQFF
TRBV12-3/TRBV12-4	TRBJ2-1	11	CASSLSYEQFF
TRBV19	TRBJ2-1	13	CASTIPGTREQFF
TRBV7-3	TRBJ1-1	14	CASSYTGEHTEAFF
TRBV6-6	TRBJ2-1	17	CASSSPVGWEGHNEQFF
TRBV18	TRBJ1-1	13	CASSPMGYTEAFF
TRBV27	TRBJ2-4	16	CASRPPRGDHKNIQYF
TRBV7-9	TRBJ2-7	14	CASSLGTGPYEQYF
TRBV7-9	TRBJ2-7	13	CASSPDLFYEQYF
TRBV2	TRBJ2-7	13	CATEGRGSWEQYF
TRBV2	TRBJ1-2	13	CASSWSLEYGYTF
TRBV12-3/TRBV12-4	TRBJ2-7	12	CASSFRAAEQYF
TRBV7-2	TRBJ2-1	15	CASSLDESSYNEQFF
TRBV4-1	TRBJ2-1	15	CASSQEASPYNEQFF
TRBV2	TRBJ2-7	10	CASAHAGQYF
TRBV6-4	TRBJ1-2	14	CASSPQAGGYGYTF
TRBV2	TRBJ2-1	14	CASIKNRALDEQFF
TRBV14	TRBJ2-1	15	CASSQVASSYNEQFF
TRBV12-3/TRBV12-4	TRBJ1-2	14	CASSSYRGTYGYTF
TRBV2	TRBJ1-1	11	CASSFGSEAFF
TRBV29-1	TRBJ2-3	16	CSVEPGTGLSKDTQYF
TRBV10-3	TRBJ2-3	14	CATAGGRHTDTQYF
TRBV6-2/TRBV6-3	TRBJ2-1	17	CASSYPRLAGEYNEQFF
TRBV11-2	TRBJ2-7	14	CASSLARRPYEQYF
TRBV7-8	TRBJ2-2	15	CASSLANTGGGELFF
TRBV7-6	TRBJ2-3	15	CASSSGQGATDTQYF
TRBV20-1	TRBJ1-5	16	CSARDSRGYPNQPQHF
TRBV7-9	TRBJ1-2	15	CASSLVWDREGGYTF
TRBV28	TRBJ1-6	16	CASSLTGTGVGSPLHF
TRBV3-1	TRBJ2-3	13	CASSQVRADTQYF
TRBV3-1	TRBJ2-1	15	CASSPRDYKNNEQFF
TRBV25-1	TRBJ2-7	14	CASSVGLRLDEQYF
TRBV7-9	TRBJ2-7	14	CAGSPGQGSDEQYF
TRBV7-2	TRBJ2-7	13	CASSFSGPYEQYF
TRBV18	TRBJ1-2	13	CASSGTANYGYTF
TRBV5-1	TRBJ2-1	13	CASSLPEFNEQFF
TRBV27	TRBJ2-3	17	CASSISFSGRPTDTQYF
TRBV5-6	TRBJ2-1	17	CASSSDMELGEGPGQFF
TRBV18	TRBJ2-1	15	CASSPGLAGYNEQFF
TRBV5-5	TRBJ2-2	14	CASSLRAATGELFF
TRBV7-2	TRBJ1-2	11	CASSSSVSYTF
TRBV18	TRBJ2-7	15	CASSPQGDTRDEQYF
TRBV2	TRBJ1-3	14	CASREGAAGNTIYF
TRBV11-1	TRBJ2-2	14	CASSFSGFTGELFF
TRBV29-1	TRBJ2-1	12	CSVPAGSNEQLF
TRBV7-9	TRBJ1-1	11	CASSTGAEAFF
TRBV30	TRBJ1-1	17	CAWSPWPKRGLNTEAFF
TRBV20-1	TRBJ2-1	16	CSVQSRSGPRYNEQFF
TRBV20-1	TRBJ2-7	14	CSAILPGGPVEQYF
TRBV6-5	TRBJ1-3	11	CASKRGNTIYF
TRBV29-1	TRBJ2-5	12	CSAGPREETQYF
TRBV12-3/TRBV12-4	TRBJ1-2	13	CASSLLRNYGYTF
TRBV20-1	TRBJ2-7	11	CSARQDYEQYF